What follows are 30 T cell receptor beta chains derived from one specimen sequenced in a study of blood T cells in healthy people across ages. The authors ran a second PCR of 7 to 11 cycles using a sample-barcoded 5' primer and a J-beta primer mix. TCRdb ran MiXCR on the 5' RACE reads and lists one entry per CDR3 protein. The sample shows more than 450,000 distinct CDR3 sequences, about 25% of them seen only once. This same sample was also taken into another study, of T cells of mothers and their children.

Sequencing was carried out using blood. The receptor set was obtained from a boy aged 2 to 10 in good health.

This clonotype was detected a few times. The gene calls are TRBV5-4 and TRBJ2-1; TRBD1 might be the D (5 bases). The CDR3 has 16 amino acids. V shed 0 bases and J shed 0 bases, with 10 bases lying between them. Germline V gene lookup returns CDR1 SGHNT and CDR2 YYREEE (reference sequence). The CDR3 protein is CASSLGDSSSYNEQFF. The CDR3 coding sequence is TGTGCCAGCAGCTTGGGTGACAGCAGCTCCTACAATGAGCAGTTCTTC.

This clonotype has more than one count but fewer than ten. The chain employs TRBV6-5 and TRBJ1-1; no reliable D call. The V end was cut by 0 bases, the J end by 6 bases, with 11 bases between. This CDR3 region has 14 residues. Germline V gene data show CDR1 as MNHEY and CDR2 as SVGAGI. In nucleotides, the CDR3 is TGTGCCAGCAGTTACTCGTACGACTGGGCTGAAGCTTTCTTT. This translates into CASSYSYDWAEAFF.

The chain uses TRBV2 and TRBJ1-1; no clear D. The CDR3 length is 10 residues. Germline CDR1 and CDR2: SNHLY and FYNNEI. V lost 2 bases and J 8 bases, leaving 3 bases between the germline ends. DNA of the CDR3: TGTGCCAGCAGTGAATTCGAAGCTTTCTTT. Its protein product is CASSEFEAFF.

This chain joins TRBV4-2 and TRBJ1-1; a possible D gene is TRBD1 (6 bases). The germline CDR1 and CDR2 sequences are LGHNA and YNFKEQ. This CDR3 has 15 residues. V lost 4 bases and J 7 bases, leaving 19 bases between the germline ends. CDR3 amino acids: CASSLISGGSYEAFF. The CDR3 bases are TGTGCCAGCAGCCTCATATCGGGGGGCAGTTATGAAGCTTTCTTT.

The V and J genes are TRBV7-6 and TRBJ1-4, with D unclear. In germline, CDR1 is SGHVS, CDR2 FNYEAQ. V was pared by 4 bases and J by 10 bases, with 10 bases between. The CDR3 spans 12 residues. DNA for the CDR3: TGTGCCAGCAGCTCGGACGGTCGAAAACTGTTTTTT. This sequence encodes CASSSDGRKLFF.

CDR3 bases: TGTGCCAGCAGCTTAGGCGGGGACGCCGGGGAGCTGTTTTTT. Residues: CASSLGGDAGELFF. V and J are TRBV11-2 and TRBJ2-2; TRBD2 might be the D (6 bases). Trimming stripped 1 base from V and 6 bases from J, with 9 bases between. CDR3 length equals 14 residues. Germline V lookup: CDR1 SGHAT, CDR2 FQNNGV.

The CDR3 nucleotides are TGCAGTGCTAGTATGAGTGACAGCTATGGCTACACCTTC. Protein: CSASMSDSYGYTF. The V and J genes are TRBV20-1 and TRBJ1-2, with D tentatively TRBD1 (5 bases). Between the trimmed V and J ends, which lost 3 bases and 4 bases, there was a span of 12 bases. Germline CDR1 reads DFQATT; CDR2 reads SNEGSKA (reference sequence). This CDR3 spans 13 amino acids.

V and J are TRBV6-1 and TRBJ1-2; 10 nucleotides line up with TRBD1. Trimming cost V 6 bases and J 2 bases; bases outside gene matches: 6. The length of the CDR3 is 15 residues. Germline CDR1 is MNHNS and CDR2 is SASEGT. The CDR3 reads CASSAGQGGNYGYTF. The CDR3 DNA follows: TGTGCCAGCAGCGCCGGACAGGGGGGCAACTATGGCTACACCTTC.

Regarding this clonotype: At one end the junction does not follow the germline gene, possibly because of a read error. CDR3 DNA: TGCGCCAGCAGCTGGGAACAGGGTGGGAACTACGAGCAGCACTTC. Amino acids: CASSWEQGGNYEQHF. The J gene is TRBJ2-5, the V gene TRBV5-1; tentative D call: TRBD1 (6 bases). The CDR3 has 15 residues. Looked up from germline, CDR1 is SGHRS and CDR2 is YFSETQ. Combining the CDR3 with reference TRBV5-1 and TRBJ2-5 gives the whole variable domain KAGVTQTPRYLIKTRGQQVTLSCSPISGHRSVSWYQQTPGQGLQFLFEYFSETQRNKGNFPGRFSGRQFSNSRSEMNVSTLELGDSALYLCASSWEQGGNYEQHFGPGTRLLVL.

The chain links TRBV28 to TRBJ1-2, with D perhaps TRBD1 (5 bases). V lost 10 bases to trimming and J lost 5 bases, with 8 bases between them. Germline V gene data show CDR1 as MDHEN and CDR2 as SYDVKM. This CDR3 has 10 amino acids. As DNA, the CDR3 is TGTGCCACAGGGAGGTATGGCTACACCTTC. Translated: CATGRYGYTF.

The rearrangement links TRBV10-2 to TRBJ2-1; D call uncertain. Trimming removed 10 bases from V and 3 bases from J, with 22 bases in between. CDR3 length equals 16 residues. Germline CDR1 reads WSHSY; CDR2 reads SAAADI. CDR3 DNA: TGCGCCACCAACACCCCCGGCCCAAGGATCTACAATGAGCAGTTCTTC. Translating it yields CATNTPGPRIYNEQFF.

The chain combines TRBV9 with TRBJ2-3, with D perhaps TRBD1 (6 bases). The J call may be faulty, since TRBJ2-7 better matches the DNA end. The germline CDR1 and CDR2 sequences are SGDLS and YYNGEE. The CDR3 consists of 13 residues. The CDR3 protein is CASSVGTGMKQYF. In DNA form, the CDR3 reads TGTGCCAGCAGCGTAGGTACAGGGATGAAGCAGTACTTC.

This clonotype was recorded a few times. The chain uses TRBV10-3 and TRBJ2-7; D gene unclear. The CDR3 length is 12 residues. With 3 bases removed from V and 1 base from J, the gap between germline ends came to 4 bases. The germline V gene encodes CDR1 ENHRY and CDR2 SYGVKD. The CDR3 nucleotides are TGTGCCATCAGTGACGAATCCTACGAGCAGTACTTC. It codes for CAISDESYEQYF.

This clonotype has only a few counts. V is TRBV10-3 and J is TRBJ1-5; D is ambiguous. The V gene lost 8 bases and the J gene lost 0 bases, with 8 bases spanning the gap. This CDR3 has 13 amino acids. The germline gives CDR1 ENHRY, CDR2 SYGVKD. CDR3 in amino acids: CAIGDNSNQPQHF. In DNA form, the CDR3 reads TGTGCCATCGGGGATAATAGCAATCAGCCCCAGCATTTT.

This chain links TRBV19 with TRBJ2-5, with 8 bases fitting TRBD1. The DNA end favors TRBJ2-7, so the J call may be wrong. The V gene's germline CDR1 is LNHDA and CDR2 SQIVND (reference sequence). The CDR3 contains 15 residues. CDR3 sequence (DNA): TGTGCCAGTAGTACCTCGACAGGGGATGCCTACGAGCAGTACTTC. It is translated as CASSTSTGDAYEQYF.

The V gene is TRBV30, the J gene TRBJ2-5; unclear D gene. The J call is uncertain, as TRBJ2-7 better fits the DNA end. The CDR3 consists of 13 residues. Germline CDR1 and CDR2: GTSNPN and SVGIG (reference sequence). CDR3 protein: CAWSVRPSYEQYF. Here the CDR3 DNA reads TGTGCCTGGAGTGTGAGGCCCTCCTACGAGCAGTACTTC.

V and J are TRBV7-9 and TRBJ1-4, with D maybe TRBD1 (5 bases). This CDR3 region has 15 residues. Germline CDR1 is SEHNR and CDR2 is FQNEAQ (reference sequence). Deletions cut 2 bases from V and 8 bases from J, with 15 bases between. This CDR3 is CASSLLLGDTEKLFF. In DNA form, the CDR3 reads TGTGCCAGCAGCTTACTTTTGGGGGATACGGAAAAACTGTTTTTT.

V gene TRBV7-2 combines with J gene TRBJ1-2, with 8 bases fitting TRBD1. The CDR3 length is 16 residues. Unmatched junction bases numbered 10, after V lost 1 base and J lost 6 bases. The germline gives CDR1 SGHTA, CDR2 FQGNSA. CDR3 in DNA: TGTGCCAGCAGCTTAGTGCCAAGCAGGGGGCTTCATGGCTACACCTTC. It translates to CASSLVPSRGLHGYTF.

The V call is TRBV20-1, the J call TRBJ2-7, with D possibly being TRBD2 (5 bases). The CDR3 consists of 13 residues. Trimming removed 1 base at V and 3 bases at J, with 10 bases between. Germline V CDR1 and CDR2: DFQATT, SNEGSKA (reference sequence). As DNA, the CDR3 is TGCAGTGCTAGAGGACACGGACTCTACGAGCAGTACTTC. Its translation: CSARGHGLYEQYF.

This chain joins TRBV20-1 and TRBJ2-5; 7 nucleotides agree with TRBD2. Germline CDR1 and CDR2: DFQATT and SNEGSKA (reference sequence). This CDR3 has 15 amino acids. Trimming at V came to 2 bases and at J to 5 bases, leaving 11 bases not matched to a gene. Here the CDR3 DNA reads TGCAGTGCTAGAACCCCTCTAGCGGCTCGGGAGACCCAGTACTTC. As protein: CSARTPLAARETQYF.

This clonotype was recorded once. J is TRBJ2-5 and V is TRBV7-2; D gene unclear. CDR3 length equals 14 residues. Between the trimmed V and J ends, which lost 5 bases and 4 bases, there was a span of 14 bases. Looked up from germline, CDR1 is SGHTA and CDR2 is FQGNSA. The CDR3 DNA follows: TGTGCCAGCAGCCCCGGGCCTCGGTCAGAGACCCAGTACTTC. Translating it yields CASSPGPRSETQYF.

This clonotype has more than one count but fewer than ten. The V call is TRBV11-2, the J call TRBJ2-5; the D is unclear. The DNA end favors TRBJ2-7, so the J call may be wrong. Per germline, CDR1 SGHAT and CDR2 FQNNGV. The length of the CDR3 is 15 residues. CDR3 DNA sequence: TGTGCCAGCAGCAACCCCCCCCAAGGGTTCAGCGAGCAGTACTTC. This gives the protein CASSNPPQGFSEQYF.

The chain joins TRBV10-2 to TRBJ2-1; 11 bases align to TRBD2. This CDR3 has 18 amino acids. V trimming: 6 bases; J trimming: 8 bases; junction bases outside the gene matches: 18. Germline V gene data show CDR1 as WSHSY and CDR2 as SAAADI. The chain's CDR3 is CASSGTGLAVVPPDEQFF. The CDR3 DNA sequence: TGCGCCAGCAGCGGTACGGGACTAGCGGTCGTGCCCCCAGATGAGCAGTTCTTC.

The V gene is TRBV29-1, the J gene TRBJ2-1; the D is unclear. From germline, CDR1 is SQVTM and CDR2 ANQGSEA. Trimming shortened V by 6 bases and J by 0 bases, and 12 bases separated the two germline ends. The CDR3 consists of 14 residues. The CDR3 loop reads CSVPRTGSYNEQFF. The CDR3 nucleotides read TGCAGCGTCCCGAGGACCGGCTCCTACAATGAGCAGTTCTTC.

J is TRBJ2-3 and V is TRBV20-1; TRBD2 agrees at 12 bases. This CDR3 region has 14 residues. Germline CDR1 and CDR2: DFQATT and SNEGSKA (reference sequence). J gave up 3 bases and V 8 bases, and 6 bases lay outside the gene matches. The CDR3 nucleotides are TGCAGTACCGAGACTAGCGGGGGAACAGATACGCAGTATTTT. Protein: CSTETSGGTDTQYF.

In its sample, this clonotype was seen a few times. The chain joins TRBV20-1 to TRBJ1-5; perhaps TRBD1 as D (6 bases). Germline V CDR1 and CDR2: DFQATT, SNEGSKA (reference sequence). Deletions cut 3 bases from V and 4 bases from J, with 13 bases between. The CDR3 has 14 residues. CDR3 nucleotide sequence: TGCAGTGCTAGTCGGGGGCGGGAGAATCAGCCCCAGCATTTT. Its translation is CSASRGRENQPQHF.

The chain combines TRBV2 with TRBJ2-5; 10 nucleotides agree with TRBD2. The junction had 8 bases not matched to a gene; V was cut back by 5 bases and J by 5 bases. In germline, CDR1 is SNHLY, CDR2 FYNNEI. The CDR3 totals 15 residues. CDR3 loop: CASSSTSGAEETQYF. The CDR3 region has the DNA TGTGCCAGCAGTTCAACTAGCGGGGCGGAGGAGACCCAGTACTTC.

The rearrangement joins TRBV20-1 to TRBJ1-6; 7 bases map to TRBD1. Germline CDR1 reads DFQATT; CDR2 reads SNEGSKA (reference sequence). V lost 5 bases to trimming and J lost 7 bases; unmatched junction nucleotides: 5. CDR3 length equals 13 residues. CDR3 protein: CSASQGGNSPLHF. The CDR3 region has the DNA TGCAGTGCTTCGCAGGGGGGCAATTCACCCCTCCACTTT.

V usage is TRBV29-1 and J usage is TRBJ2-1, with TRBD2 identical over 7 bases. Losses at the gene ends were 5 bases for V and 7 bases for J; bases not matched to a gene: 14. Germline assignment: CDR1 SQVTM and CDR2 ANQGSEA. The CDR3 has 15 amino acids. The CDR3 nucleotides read TGCAGCGTTCAGTCGGGCGGGAGTGTAGAGAATGAGCAGTTCTTC. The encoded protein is CSVQSGGSVENEQFF.

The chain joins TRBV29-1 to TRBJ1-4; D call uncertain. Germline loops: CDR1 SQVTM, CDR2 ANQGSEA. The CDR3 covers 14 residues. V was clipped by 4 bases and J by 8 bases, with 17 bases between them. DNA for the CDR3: TGCAGCGTTGTGGTCAACTACGGAGGGGAAAAACTGTTTTTT. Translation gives CSVVVNYGGEKLFF.